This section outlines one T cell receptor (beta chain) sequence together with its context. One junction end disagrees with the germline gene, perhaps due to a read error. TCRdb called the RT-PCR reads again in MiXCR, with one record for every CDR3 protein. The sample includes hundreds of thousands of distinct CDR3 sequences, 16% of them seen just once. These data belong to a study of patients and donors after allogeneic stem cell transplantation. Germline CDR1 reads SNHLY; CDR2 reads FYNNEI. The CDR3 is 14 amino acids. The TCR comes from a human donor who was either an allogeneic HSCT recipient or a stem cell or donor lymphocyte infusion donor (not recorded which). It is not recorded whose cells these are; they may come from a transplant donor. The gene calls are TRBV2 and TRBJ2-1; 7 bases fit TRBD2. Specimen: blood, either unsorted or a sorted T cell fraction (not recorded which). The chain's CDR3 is CASSGLTSSSRVLF. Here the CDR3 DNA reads TGTGCCAGCAGTGGACTGACTAGCTCCTCCAGGGTACTCTTC.